The entry below gives a single TCR beta chain sequence along with its context. Its antigen is unknown. 13 Jbeta primers and 60 Vbeta primers were used for the PCR. Only in-frame clones appear in the TCRdb table, and some are missing; sequencing was by immunoSEQ multiplex PCR. This table holds 100,000 or so clones, over 75% found once. The sample comes from a study of cytomegalovirus exposure and HLA in healthy donors. About the study: Most genotyped donors, roughly 83% of around 370, had Caucasian-associated genetic ancestry.

Whole-study results and caveats: Reportedly, cytomegalovirus status was diagnosed with high sensitivity and specificity. Excluded: some indistinguishable V segments such as TRBV6-2 and TRBV6-3.

Germline V CDR1 and CDR2: SGHVS, FQNEAQ. V was cut by 5 bases and J by 5 bases, with 12 bases left in between. The CDR3 sequence is 13 residues long. This clonotype was sampled from a woman aged 40 to 49 in good health and CMV-seropositive. Sequencing was performed on PBMCs. This chain connects TRBV7-8 to TRBJ2-5; maybe TRBD2 (6 bases). The CDR3 DNA reads as TGTGCCAGCAGCCGAGATCGGGAGGAGACCCAGTACTTC. Translating it yields CASSRDREETQYF.